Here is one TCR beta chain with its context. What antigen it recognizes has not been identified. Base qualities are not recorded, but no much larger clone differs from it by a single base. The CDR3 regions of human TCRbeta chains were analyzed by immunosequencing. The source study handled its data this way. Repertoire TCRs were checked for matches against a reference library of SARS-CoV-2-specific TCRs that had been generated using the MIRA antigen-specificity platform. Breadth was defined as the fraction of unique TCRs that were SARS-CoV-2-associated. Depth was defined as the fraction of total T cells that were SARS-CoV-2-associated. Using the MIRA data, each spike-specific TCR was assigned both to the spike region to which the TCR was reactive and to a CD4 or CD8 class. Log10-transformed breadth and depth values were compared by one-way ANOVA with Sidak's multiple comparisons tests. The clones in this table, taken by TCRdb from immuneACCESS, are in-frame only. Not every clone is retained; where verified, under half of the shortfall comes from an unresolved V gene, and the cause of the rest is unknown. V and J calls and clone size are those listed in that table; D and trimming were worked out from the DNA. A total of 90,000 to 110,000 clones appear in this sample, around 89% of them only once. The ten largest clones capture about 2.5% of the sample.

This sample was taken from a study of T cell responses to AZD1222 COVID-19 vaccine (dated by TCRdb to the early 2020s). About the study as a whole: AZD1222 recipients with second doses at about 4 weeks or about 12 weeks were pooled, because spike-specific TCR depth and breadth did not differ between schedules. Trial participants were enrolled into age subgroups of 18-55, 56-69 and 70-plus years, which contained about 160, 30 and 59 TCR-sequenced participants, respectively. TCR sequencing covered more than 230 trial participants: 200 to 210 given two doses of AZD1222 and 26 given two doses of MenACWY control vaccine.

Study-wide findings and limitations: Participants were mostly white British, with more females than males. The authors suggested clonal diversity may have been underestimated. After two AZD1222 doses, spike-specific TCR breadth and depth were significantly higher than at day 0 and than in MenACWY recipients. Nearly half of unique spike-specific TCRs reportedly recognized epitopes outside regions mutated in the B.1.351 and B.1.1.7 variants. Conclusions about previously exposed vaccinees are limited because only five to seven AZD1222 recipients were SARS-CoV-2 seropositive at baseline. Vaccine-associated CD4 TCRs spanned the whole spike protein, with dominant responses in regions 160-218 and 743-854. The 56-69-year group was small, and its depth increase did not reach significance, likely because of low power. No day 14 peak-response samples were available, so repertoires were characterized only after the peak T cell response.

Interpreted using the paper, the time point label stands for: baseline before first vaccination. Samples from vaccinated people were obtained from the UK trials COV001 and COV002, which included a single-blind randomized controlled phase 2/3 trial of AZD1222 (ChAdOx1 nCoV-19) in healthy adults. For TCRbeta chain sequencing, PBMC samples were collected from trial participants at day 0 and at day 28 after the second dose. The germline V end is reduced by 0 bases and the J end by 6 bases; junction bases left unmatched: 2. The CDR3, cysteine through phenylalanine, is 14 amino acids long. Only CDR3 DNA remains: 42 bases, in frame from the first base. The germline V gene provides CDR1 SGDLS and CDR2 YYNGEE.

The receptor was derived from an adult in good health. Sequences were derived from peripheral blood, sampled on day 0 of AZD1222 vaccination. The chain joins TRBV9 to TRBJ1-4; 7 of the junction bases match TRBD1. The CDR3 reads CASSVEGGDEKLFF. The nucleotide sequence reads TGTGCCAGCAGCGTAGAAGGGGGCGATGAAAAACTGTTTTTT. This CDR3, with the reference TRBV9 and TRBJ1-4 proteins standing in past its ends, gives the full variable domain DSGVTQTPKHLITATGQRVTLRCSPRSGDLSVYWYQQSLDQGLQFLIQYYNGEERAKGNILERFSAQQFPDLHSELNLSSLELGDSALYFCASSVEGGDEKLFFGSGTQLSVL.